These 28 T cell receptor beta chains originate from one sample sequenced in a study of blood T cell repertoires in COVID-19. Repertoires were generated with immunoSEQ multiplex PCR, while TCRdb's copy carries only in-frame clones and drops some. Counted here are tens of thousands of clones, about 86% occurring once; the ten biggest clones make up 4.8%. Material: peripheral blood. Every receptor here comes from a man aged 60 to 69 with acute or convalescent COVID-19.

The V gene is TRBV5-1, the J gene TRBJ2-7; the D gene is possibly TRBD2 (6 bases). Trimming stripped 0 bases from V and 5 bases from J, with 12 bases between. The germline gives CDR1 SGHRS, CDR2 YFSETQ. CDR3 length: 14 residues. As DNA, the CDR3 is TGCGCCAGCAGCTTGGAGAGGCGGGGCGACGAGCAGTACTTC. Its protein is CASSLERRGDEQYF.

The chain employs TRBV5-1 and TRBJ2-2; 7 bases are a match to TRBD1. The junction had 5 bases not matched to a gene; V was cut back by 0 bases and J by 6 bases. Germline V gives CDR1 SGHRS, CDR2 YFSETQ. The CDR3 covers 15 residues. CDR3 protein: CASSLAGTVPGELFF. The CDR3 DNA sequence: TGCGCCAGCAGCTTGGCAGGGACAGTCCCCGGGGAGCTGTTTTTT.

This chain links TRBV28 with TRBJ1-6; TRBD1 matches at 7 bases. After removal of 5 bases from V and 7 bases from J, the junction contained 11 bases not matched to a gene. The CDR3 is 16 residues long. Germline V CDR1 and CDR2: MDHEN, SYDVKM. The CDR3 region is CASSPTRQGLNSPLHF. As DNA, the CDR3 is TGTGCCAGCAGTCCGACCCGACAGGGACTCAATTCACCCCTCCACTTT.

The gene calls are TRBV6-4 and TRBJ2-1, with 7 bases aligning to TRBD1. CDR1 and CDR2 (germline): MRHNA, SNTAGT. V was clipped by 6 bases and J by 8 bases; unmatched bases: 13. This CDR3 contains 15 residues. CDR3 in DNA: TGTGCCAGCAGCGCCAAGATGACAGGGTCCTATGAGCAGTTCTTC. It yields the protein CASSAKMTGSYEQFF.

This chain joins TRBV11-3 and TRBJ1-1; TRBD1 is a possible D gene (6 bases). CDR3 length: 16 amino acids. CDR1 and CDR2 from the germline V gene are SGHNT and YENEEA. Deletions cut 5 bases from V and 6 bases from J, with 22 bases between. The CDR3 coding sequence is TGTGCCAGCAGCCCGGGGGGGGCCACAGGGAGGGCTGAAGCTTTCTTT. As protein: CASSPGGATGRAEAFF.

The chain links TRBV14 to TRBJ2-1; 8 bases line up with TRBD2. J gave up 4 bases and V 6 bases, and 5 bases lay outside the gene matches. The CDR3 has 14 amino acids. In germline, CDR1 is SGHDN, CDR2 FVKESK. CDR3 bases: TGTGCCAGCAGGGTTAGCGGGAATTACAATGAGCAGTTCTTC. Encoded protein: CASRVSGNYNEQFF.

The CDR3 sequence is CASSVGQGYYEQYF. The CDR3 nucleotides are TGTGCCAGCAGTGTGGGACAGGGCTACTACGAGCAGTACTTC. The V and J genes are TRBV28 and TRBJ2-7; TRBD1 matches at 9 bases. The CDR3 sequence is 14 residues long. V dropped 5 bases and J dropped 3; count of bases not matched to a gene: 5. Germline loops: CDR1 MDHEN, CDR2 SYDVKM.

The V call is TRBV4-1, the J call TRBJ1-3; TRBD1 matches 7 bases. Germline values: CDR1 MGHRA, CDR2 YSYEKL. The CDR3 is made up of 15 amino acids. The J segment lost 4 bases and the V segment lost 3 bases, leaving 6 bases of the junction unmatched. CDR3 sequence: CASSHDRANGNTIYF. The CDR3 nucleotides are TGCGCCAGCAGCCACGACAGGGCCAACGGAAACACCATATATTTT.

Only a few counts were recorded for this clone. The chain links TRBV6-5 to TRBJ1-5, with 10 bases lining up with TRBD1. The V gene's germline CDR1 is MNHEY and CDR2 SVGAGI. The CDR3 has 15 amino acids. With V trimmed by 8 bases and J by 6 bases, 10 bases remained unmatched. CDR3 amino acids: CASGRQGAIPQPQHF. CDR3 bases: TGTGCCAGCGGTAGACAGGGGGCGATCCCTCAGCCCCAGCATTTT.

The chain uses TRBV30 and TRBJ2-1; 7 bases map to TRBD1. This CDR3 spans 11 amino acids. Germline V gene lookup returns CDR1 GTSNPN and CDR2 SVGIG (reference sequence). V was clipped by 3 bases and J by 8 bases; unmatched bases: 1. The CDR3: CAWSRGYEQFF. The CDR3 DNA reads TGTGCCTGGAGCAGGGGGTATGAGCAGTTCTTC.

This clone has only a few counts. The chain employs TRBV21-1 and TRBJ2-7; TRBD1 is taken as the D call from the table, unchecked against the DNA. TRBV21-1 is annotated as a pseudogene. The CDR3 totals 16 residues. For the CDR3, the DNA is TGTGCCAGCAGCAATTACAGGGTGAGGCCTACCTACGAGCAGTACTTC. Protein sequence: CASSNYRVRPTYEQYF.

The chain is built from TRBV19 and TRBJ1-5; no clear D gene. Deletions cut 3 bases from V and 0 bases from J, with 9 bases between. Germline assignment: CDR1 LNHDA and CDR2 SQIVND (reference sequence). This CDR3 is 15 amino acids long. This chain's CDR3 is CASSMSGDSNQPQHF. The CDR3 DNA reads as TGTGCCAGTAGTATGTCCGGAGATAGCAATCAGCCCCAGCATTTT.

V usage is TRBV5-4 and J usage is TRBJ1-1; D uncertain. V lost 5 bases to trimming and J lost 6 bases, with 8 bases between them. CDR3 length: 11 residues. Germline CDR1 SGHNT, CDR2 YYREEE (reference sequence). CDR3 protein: CASRSEAEAFF. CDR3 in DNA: TGTGCCAGCAGATCGGAGGCTGAAGCTTTCTTT.

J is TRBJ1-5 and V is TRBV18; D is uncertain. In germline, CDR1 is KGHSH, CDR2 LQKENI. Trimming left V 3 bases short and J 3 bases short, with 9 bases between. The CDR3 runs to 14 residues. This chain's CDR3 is CASSPVDTNQPQHF. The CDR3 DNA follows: TGTGCCAGCTCACCGGTCGACACCAATCAGCCCCAGCATTTT. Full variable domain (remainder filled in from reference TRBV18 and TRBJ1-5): NAGVMQNPRHLVRRRGQEARLRCSPMKGHSHVYWYRQLPEEGLKFMVYLQKENIIDESGMPKERFSAEFPKEGPSILRIQQVVRGDSAAYFCASSPVDTNQPQHFGDGTRLSIL.

The CDR3 coding sequence is TGTGCCAGCAATAAAGGGACAGTGGCGACTGGAAACACCATATATTTT. Its translation is CASNKGTVATGNTIYF. The V call is TRBV7-9, the J call TRBJ1-3; the match to TRBD1 covers 7 bases. This CDR3 comprises 16 residues. The germline V gene has CDR1 SEHNR and CDR2 FQNEAQ (reference sequence). V was clipped by 7 bases and J by 2 bases; unmatched bases: 11.

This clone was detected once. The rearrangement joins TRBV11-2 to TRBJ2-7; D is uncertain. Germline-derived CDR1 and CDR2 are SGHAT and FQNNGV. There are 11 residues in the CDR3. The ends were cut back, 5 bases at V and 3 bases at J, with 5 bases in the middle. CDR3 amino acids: CASSAYYEQYF. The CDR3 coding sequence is TGTGCCAGCAGCGCGTACTACGAGCAGTACTTC. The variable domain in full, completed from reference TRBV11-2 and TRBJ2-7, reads EAGVAQSPRYKIIEKRQSVAFWCNPISGHATLYWYQQILGQGPKLLIQFQNNGVVDDSQLPKDRFSAERLKGVDSTLKIQPAKLEDSAVYLCASSAYYEQYFGPGTRLTVT.

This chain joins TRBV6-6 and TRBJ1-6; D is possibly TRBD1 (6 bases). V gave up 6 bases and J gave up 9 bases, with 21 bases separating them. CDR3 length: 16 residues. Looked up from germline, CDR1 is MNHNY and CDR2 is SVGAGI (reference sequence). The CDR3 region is CASSDHTGSKGSPLHF. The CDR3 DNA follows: TGTGCCAGCAGCGACCATACAGGGTCAAAGGGTTCACCCCTCCACTTT.

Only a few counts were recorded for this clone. The chain's CDR3 is CASSVGLAGLANTGELFF. CDR3 nucleotides: TGTGCCAGTAGTGTGGGACTAGCGGGACTCGCGAACACCGGGGAGCTGTTTTTT. The rearrangement uses TRBV19 and TRBJ2-2; 13 nucleotides align to TRBD2. The CDR3 spans 18 residues. Germline lookup yields CDR1 LNHDA and CDR2 SQIVND (reference sequence). V shed 5 bases and J 0 bases; nucleotides not matched to a gene: 6.

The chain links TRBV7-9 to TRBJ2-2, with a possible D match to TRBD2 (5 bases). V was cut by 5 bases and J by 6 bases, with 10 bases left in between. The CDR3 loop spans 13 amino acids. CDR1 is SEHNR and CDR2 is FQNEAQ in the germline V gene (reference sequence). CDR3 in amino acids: CASSLDFSGELFF. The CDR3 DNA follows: TGTGCCAGCAGCCTGGACTTTTCCGGGGAGCTGTTTTTT.

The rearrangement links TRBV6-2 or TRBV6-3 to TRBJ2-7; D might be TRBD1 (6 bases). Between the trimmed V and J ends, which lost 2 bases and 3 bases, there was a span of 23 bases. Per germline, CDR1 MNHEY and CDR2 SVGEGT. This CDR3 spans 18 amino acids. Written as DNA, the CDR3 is TGTGCCAGCAGTTACCCACCTGAGTTGAGTAAAGGGGGCTACGAGCAGTACTTC. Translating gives CASSYPPELSKGGYEQYF.

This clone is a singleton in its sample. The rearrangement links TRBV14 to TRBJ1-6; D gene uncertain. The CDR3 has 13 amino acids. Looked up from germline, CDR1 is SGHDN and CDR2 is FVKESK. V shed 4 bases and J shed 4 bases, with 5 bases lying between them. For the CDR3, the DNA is TGTGCCAGCAGCCGGGAGTATAATTCACCCCTCCACTTT. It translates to CASSREYNSPLHF.

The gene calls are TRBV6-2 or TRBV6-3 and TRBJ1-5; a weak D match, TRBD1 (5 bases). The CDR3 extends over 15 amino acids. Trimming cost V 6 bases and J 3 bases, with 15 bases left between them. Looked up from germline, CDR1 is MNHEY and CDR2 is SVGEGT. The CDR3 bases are TGTGCCAGCAGACCTAGGGGAGGCGTCAATCAGCCCCAGCATTTT. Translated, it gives CASRPRGGVNQPQHF.

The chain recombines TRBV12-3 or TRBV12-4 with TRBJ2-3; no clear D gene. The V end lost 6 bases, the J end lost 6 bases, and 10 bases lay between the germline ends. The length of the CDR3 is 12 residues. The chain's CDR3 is CASRAARDTQYF. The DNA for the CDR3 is TGTGCCAGCAGGGCCGCGCGGGATACGCAGTATTTT.

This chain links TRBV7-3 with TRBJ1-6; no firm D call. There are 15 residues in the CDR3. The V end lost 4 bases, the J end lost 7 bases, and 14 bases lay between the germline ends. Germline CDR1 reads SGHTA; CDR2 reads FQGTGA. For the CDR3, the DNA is TGTGCCAGCAGCTCCCACGGGGTAGTAAATTCACCCCTCCACTTT. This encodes CASSSHGVVNSPLHF.

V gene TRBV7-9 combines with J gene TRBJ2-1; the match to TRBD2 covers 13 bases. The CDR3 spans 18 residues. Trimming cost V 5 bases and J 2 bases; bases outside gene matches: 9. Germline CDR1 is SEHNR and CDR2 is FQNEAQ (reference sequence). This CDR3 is CASSPRVGTSGAYNEQFF. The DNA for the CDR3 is TGTGCCAGCAGCCCACGAGTAGGGACTAGCGGGGCCTACAATGAGCAGTTCTTC.

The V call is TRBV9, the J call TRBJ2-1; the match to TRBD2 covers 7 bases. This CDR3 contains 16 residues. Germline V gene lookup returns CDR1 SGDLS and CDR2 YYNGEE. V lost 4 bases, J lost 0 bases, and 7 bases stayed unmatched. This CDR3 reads CASSPVGGSSYNEQFF. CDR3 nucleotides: TGTGCCAGCAGCCCCGTGGGCGGGAGCTCCTACAATGAGCAGTTCTTC.

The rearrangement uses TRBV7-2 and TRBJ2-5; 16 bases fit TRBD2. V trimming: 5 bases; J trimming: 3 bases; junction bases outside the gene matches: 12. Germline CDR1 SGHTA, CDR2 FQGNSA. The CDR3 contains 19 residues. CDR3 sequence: CASSRVGTSGRVEEETQYF. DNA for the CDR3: TGTGCCAGCAGCCGTGTGGGGACTAGCGGGAGGGTGGAGGAAGAGACCCAGTACTTC.

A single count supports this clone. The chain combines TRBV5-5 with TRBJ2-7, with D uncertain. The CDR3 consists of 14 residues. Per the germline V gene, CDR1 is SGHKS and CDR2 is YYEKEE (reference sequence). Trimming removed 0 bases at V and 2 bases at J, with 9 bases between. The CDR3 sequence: CASSLVRSPYEQYF. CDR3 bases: TGTGCCAGCAGCTTGGTGCGGAGCCCCTACGAGCAGTACTTC.